The T cell receptor beta chain described here comes from a study of blood T cell repertoires in COVID-19. Study information: Sites in the United States, Italy and Spain provided acute and convalescent COVID-19 samples.

The CDR3 is made up of 15 amino acids. J lost 8 bases, V lost 0 bases, and 6 bases had no gene match. Germline assignment: CDR1 SGHVS and CDR2 FNYEAQ. Original data processing: Amplifying reference gene primers gave estimates of nucleated cell counts. Assay: immunoSEQ multiplex PCR; the TCRdb copy retains only in-frame clones and omits some. Clone size and V and J calls were adopted from that table, with D and trimming inferred from the DNA. The table shows roughly 320,000 clones, with more than 85% occurring only once. Recruits, aged roughly 18 to 89 years, lived in 24 US areas. Grouping used clinical history reported by participants in a survey and questionnaire.

Sequences were obtained from PBMCs or T cells enriched from blood (not recorded which). This sequence originates from a woman under 40 who had been exposed to COVID-19. The chain links TRBV7-6 to TRBJ2-1; 8 nucleotides match TRBD2. DNA for the CDR3: TGTGCCAGCAGCTTAGCCGGGGGGGCCCCTCATGAGCAGTTCTTC. Amino acids: CASSLAGGAPHEQFF.